This T cell receptor beta chain was retrieved from a study of cytomegalovirus exposure and HLA in healthy donors. Study-level points and caveats: Accounts indicate the classifier identified cytomegalovirus status with strong specificity and sensitivity. A few chains tied to CMV proved CMV antigen-specific in vitro. There were some public TCRs occurring in many donors, but most TCR sequences were rare. Associated with cytomegalovirus, according to the listing, were approximately 160 TCR beta chains.

Germline CDR1 SQVTM, CDR2 ANQGSEA. This CDR3 is built from 12 residues. With 4 bases removed from V and 0 bases from J, the gap between germline ends came to 6 bases. Repertoires were generated with immunoSEQ multiplex PCR, while TCRdb's copy carries only in-frame clones and drops some. The sample holds almost 200,000 clones, 80% to 85% seen once. A word on this clone: What it recognizes is unknown. Different DNA sequences within this sample yield the same CDR3.

The chain carries TRBV29-1 and TRBJ1-1; possibly TRBD1 for D (6 bases). Sequencing was carried out using PBMCs. The receptor's source is a woman in her 30s in good health and CMV-seronegative. CDR3 bases: TGCAGCGTTGGACAGGTGAACACTGAAGCTTTCTTT. Translation gives CSVGQVNTEAFF.